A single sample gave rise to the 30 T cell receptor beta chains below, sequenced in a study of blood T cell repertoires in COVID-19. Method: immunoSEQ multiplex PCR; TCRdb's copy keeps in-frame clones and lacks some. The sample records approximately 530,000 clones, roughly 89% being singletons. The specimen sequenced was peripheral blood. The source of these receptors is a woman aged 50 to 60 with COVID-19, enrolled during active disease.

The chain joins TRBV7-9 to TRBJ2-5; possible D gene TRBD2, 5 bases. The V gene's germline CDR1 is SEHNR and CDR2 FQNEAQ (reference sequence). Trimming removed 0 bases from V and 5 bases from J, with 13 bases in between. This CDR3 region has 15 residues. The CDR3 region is CASSLAYGREETQYF. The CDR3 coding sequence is TGTGCCAGCAGCTTAGCCTATGGTAGGGAGGAGACCCAGTACTTC.

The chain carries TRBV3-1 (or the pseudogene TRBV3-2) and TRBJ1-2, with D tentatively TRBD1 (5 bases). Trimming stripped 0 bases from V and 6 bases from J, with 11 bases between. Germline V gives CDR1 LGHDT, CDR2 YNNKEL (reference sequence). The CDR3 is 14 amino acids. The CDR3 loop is CASSQDIRVDGYTF. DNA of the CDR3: TGTGCCAGCAGCCAAGATATCAGGGTTGATGGCTACACCTTC.

The CDR3 sequence: CASSELGGQHNSPLHF. Written as DNA, the CDR3 is TGTGCCAGCAGTGAATTAGGGGGACAGCATAATTCACCCCTCCACTTT. The V gene is TRBV6-1, the J gene TRBJ1-6; 7 bases fit TRBD1. The germline CDR1 and CDR2 sequences are MNHNS and SASEGT. This CDR3 spans 16 amino acids. V was pared by 2 bases and J by 5 bases, with 6 bases of the junction left unmatched.

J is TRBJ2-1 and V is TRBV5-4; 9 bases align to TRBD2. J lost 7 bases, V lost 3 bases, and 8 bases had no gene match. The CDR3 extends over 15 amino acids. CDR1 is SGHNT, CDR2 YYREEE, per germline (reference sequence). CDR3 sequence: CASSSGLADNNEQFF. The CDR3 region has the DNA TGTGCCAGCAGCTCGGGACTAGCAGACAATAATGAGCAGTTCTTC.

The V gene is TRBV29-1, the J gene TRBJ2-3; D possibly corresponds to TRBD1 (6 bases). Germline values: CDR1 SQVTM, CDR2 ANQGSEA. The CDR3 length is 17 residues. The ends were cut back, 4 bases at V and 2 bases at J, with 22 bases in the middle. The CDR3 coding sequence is TGCAGCGTTGGAGGTTGGGGGCAGAGTTACACCACAGATACGCAGTATTTT. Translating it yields CSVGGWGQSYTTDTQYF.

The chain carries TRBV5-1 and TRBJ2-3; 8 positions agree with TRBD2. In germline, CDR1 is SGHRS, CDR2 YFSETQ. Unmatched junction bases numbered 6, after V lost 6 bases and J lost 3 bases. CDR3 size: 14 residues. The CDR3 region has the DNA TGCGCCAGCAACCCGGGAGGGGGAACAGATACGCAGTATTTT. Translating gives CASNPGGGTDTQYF.

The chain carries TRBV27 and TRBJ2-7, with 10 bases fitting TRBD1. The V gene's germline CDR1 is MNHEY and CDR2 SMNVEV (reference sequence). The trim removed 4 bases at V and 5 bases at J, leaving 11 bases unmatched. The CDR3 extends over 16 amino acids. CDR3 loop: CASSSRQGAYFNEQYF. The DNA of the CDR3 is TGTGCCAGCAGTTCTCGACAGGGGGCCTACTTCAACGAGCAGTACTTC.

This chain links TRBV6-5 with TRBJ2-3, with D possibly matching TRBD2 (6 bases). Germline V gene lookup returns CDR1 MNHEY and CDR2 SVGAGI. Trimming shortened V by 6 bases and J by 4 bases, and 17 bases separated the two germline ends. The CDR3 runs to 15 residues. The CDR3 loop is CASSGGTLSADTQYF. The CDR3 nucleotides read TGTGCCAGCAGCGGCGGGACTCTTAGCGCAGATACGCAGTATTTT.

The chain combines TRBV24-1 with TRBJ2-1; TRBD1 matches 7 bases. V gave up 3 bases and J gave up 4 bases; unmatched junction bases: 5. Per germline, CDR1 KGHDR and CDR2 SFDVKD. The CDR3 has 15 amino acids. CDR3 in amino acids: CATSDRGQPYNEQFF. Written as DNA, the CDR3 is TGTGCCACCAGTGATCGGGGACAGCCTTACAATGAGCAGTTCTTC.

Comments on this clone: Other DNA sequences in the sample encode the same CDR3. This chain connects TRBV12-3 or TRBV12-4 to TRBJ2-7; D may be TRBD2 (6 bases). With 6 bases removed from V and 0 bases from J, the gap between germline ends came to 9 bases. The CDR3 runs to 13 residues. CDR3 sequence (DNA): TGTGCCAGCAGACGGGACTCCTCCTACGAGCAGTACTTC. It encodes CASRRDSSYEQYF.

The CDR3 DNA follows: TGTGCCAGCATGCCCCCAAAGGGACTCAATGAGCAGTTCTTC. Amino acids: CASMPPKGLNEQFF. The V and J genes are TRBV2 and TRBJ2-1, with D tentatively TRBD2 (6 bases). CDR1 is SNHLY and CDR2 is FYNNEI in the germline V gene. The CDR3 covers 14 residues. V gave up 7 bases and J gave up 6 bases, with 16 bases separating them.

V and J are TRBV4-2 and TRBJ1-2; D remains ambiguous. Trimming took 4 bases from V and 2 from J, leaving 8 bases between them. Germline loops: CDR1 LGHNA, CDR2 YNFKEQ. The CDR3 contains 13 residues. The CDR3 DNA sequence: TGTGCCAGCAGCCCCGGTGCAAACTATGGCTACACCTTC. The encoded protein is CASSPGANYGYTF.

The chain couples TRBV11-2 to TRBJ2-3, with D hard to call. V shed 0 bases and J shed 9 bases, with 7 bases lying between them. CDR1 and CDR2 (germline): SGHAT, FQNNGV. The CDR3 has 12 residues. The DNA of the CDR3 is TGTGCCAGCAGCTTAGATCCCAGAACGCAGTATTTT. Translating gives CASSLDPRTQYF.

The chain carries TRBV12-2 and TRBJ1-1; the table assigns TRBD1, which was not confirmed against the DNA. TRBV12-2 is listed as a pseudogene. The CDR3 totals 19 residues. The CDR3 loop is CASRSRYDRERLGDTEAFF. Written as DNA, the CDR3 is TGTGCAAGTCGCTCCCGATATGACAGGGAGAGACTTGGTGACACTGAAGCTTTCTTT.

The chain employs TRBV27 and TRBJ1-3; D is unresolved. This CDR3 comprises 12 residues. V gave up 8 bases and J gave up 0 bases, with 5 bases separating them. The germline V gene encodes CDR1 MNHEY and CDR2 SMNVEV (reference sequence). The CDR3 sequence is CASGRSGNTIYF. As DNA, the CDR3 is TGTGCCAGCGGCCGCTCTGGAAACACCATATATTTT.

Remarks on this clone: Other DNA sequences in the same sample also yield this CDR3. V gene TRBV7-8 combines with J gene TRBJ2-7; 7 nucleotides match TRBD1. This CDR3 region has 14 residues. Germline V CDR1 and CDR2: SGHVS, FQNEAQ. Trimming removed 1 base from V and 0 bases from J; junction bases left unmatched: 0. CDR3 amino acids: CASSLGTGSYEQYF. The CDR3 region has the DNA TGTGCCAGCAGCTTAGGGACAGGCTCCTACGAGCAGTACTTC.

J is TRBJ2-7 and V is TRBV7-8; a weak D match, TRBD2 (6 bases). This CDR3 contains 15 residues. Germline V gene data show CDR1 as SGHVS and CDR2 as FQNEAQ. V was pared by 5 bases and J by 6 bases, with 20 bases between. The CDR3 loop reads CASSHEGYGGIEQYF. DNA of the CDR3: TGTGCCAGCAGCCACGAGGGGTACGGAGGGATCGAGCAGTACTTC.

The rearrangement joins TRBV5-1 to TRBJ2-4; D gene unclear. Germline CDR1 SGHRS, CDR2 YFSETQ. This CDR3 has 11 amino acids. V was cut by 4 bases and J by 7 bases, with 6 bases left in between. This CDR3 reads CASSESNIQYF. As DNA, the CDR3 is TGCGCCAGCAGCGAGTCGAACATTCAGTACTTC.

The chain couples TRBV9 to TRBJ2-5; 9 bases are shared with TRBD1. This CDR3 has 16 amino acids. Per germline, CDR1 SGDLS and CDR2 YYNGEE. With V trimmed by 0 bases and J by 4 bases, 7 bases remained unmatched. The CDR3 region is CASSVEGGQGRETQYF. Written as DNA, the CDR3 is TGTGCCAGCAGCGTAGAAGGGGGACAGGGAAGAGAGACCCAGTACTTC.

As DNA, the CDR3 is TGTGCCACCGGGGCAGGGGTGGACAATTCACCCCTCCACTTT. It is translated as CATGAGVDNSPLHF. The chain couples TRBV2 to TRBJ1-6; tentative D call: TRBD1 (6 bases). This CDR3 is built from 14 residues. Trimming stripped 10 bases from V and 7 bases from J, with 17 bases between. Germline CDR1 is SNHLY and CDR2 is FYNNEI.

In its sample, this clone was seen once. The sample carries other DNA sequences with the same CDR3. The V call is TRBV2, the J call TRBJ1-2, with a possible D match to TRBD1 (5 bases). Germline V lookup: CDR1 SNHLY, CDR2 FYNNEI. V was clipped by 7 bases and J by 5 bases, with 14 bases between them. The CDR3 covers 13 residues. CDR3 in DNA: TGTGCCAGCACCTTAGACAGAGATTATGGCTACACCTTC. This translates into CASTLDRDYGYTF.

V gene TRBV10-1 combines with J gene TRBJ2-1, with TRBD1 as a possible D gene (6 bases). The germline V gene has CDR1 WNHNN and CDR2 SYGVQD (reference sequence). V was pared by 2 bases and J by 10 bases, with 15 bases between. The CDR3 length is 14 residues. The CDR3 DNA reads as TGCGCCAGCAGTGAGGGACAGCAGGGCTACGAGCAGTTCTTC. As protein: CASSEGQQGYEQFF.

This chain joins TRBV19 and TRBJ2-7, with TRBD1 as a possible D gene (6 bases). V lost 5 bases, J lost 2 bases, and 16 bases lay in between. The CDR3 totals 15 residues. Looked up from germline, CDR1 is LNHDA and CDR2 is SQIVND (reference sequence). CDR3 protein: CASSEQGVGTYEQYF. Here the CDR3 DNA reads TGTGCCAGTAGTGAACAGGGAGTTGGGACCTACGAGCAGTACTTC. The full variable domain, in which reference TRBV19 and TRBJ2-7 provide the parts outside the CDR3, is DGGITQSPKYLFRKEGQNVTLSCEQNLNHDAMYWYRQDPGQGLRLIYYSQIVNDFQKGDIAEGYSVSREKKESFPLTVTSAQKNPTAFYLCASSEQGVGTYEQYFGPGTRLTVT.

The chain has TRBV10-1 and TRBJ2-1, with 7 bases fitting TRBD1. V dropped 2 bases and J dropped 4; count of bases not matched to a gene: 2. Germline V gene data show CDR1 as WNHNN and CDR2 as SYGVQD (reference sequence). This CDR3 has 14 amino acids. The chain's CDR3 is CASSEGQVYNEQFF. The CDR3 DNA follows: TGCGCCAGCAGTGAGGGACAGGTATACAATGAGCAGTTCTTC.

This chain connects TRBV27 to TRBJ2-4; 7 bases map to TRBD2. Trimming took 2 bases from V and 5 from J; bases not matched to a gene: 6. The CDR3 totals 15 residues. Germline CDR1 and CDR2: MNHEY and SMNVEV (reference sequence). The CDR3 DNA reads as TGTGCCAGCAGTTTAGCCCCGGGGGGTCAAAACATTCAGTACTTC. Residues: CASSLAPGGQNIQYF.

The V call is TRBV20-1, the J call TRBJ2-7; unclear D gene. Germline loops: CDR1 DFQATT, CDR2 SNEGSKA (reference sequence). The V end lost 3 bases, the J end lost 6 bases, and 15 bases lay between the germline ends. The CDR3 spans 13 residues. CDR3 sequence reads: CSASPTAVGEQYF. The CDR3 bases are TGCAGTGCTAGTCCGACTGCCGTTGGCGAGCAGTACTTC.

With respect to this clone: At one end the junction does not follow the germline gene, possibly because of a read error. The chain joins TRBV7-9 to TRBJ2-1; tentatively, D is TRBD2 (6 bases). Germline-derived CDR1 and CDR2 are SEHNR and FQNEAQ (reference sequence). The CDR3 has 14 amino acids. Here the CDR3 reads CASSLYSGGNEQLF. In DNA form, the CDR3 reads TGTGCCAGCAGCTTATATTCAGGAGGGAATGAGCAGCTCTTC.

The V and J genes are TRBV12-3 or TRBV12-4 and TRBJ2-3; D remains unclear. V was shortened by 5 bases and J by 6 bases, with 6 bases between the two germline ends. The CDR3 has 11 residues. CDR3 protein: CASSNYDTQYF. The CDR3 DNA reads TGTGCCAGCAGTAACTATGATACGCAGTATTTT.

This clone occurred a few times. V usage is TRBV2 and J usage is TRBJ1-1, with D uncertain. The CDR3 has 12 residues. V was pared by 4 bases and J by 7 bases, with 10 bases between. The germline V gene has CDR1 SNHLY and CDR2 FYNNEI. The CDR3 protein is CASSARFGEAFF. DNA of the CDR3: TGTGCCAGCAGTGCAAGATTCGGTGAAGCTTTCTTT.

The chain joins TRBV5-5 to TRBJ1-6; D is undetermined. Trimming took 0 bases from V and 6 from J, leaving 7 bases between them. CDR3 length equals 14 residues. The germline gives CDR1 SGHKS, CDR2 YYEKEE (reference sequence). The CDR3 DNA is TGTGCCAGCAGCTTGGACCCAGTTAATTCACCCCTCCACTTT. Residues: CASSLDPVNSPLHF.